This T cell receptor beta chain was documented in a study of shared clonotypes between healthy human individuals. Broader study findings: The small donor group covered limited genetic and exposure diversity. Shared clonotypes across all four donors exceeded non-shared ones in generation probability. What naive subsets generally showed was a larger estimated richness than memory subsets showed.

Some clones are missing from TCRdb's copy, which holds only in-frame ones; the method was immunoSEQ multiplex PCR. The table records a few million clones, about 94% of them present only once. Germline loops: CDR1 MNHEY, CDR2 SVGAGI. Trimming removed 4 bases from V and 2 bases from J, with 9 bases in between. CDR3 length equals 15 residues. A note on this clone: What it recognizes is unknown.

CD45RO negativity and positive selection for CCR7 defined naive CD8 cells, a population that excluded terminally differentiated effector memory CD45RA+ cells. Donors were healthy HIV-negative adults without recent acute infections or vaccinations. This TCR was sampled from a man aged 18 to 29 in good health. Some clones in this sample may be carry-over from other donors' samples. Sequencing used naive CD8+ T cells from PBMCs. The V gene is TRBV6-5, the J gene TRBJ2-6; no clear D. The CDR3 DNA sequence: TGTGCCAGCAGTTTAAGAGAGCCTGGGGCCAACGTCCTGACTTTC. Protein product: CASSLREPGANVLTF.